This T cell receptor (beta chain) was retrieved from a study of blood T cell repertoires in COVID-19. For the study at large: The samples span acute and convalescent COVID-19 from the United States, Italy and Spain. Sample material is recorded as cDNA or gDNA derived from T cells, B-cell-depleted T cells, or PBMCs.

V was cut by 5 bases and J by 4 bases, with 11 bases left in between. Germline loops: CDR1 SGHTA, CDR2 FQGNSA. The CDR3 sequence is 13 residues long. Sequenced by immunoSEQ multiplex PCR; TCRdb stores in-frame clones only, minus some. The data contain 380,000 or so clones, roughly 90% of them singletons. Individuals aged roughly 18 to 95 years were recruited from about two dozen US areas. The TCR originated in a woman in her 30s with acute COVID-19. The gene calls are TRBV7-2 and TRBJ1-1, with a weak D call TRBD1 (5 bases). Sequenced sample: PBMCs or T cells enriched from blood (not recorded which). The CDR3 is CASSTQGSTEAFF. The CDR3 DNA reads TGTGCCAGCAGCACTCAGGGAAGCACTGAAGCTTTCTTT.